This T cell receptor beta chain came from a study of CD8 T cells in Susac syndrome. Study as a whole: The sequenced Susac syndrome patients comprised roughly 6 with active disease and roughly 8 in remission.

Random-hexamer reverse transcription was applied to roughly 0.5 to 1 ug RNA. TCRdb re-derived calls from the immunoSEQ multiplex PCR reads in MiXCR, one entry per CDR3 protein. This sample has approximately 210,000 distinct CDR3 sequences, with about 94% found just once. Sequences were obtained from CD4+ T cells from PBMCs. The clonotype was recovered from a human donor with Susac syndrome.

The chain's CDR3 is CSAKNKYEQYF. DNA of the CDR3: TGCAGTGCTAAGAACAAATACGAGCAGTACTTC. This chain joins TRBV20-1 and TRBJ2-7; D remains unclear. Germline V gene lookup returns CDR1 DFQATT and CDR2 SNEGSKA (reference sequence). Trimming took 4 bases from V and 4 from J, leaving 8 bases between them. CDR3 size: 11 residues.